This T cell receptor (beta chain) was documented in a study of T cells in localized non-small cell lung cancer (dated by TCRdb to the early 2020s). At the level of the whole study: T cell repertoires of approximately 250 early-stage NSCLC patients were analyzed, with tumors being compared against uninvolved tumor-adjacent lungs. The cohort was made up of around 250 treatment-naive NSCLC patients whose localized lung tumors had been resected. NSCLC patients had a mean age of approximately 66 years, and 129 were male and over 85 female.

General conclusions and limits of the study: Of the top 100 tumor clones, a median of roughly 53 were detected in paired uninvolved adjacent lung; 28 were also among that lung's top 100. The highest T cell clonality was observed in uninvolved tumor-adjacent lung, where clonality exceeded that of tumor, suggesting that antigenic responses were more focused in uninvolved tumor-adjacent lung. Because the study design was exploratory, TCR variables were selected using unadjusted p-values without false-discovery rate correction. Higher T cell density in blood was associated with longer overall survival, whereas higher clonality in adjacent lung was associated with shorter survival. Multi-region tumor sequencing was not performed, so intratumor heterogeneity could not be excluded.

The immunoSEQ Assay was used to sequence TCR beta CDR3 regions from DNA. In the authors' own workflow: To compute T cell density, TCR beta template counts were normalized to usable DNA, which was estimated by amplifying housekeeping genes. Richness was estimated using the preseqR package, with extrapolation to 400,000 templates for PBMC samples and to 120,000 templates for tissue samples. Clonality was defined by subtracting Pielou's evenness from one. Tissue-enriched TCRs were identified through differential abundance testing performed on productive amino-acid clonotypes, with a minimum total count of 5 and an alpha of 0.1. The Jaccard Index and the Morisita Overlap Index were used to quantify repertoire overlap between compartments. TCR beta CDR3s were clustered by GLIPH together with public tetramer-defined viral CDR3s, and at least three viral sequences plus V-gene enrichment were required for viral motifs. TCRdb stores this immuneACCESS table with in-frame sequences only. Part of the clones is absent; in the studies checked, under half of the shortfall reflects unresolved V genes, and no reason is known for the rest. V and J calls and clone size are those listed in that table; D and trimming were worked out from the DNA. The sample table holds 45,000 to 60,000 clones, of which about 86% were seen once. The top ten clones comprise 2.5% of the sample.

Deletion took 4 bases off V and 7 bases off J, with a span of 20 bases between the germline ends. Measured from the cysteine to the phenylalanine, the CDR3 is 16 residues long. Only the CDR3 region is kept as DNA, spanning 48 bases read in frame from base 1. CDR1 and CDR2 (SGHRS, YFSETQ) derive from the germline V gene. This clone was seen only a few times. No cognate antigen has been identified for it. Per-nucleotide qualities are absent, and no much larger clonotype sits a single base away. The sample contains more than one DNA sequence encoding this CDR3. At diagnosis, tumor, uninvolved tumor-adjacent lung and peripheral blood were collected and then preserved as a mix of FFPE and fresh-frozen material. For TCR repertoire profiling, blood samples were analyzed as peripheral blood mononuclear cells.

The sample consisted of PBMCs, taken before any cancer treatment. The V and J segments used are TRBV5-1 and TRBJ1-4, with TRBD1 tentatively as D gene (6 bases match). This TCR came from a man aged 40-75 years with stage II lung adenocarcinoma. The CDR3 is CASSTAPTGIGEKLFF. The nucleotide sequence reads TGCGCCAGCAGCACCGCACCAACAGGGATCGGTGAAAAACTGTTTTTT.